Sequencing of this T cell receptor (beta chain) was carried out in a study of T cell changes during pregnancy in multiple sclerosis. Germline assignment: CDR1 MGHDK and CDR2 SYGVNS. Trimming shortened V by 6 bases and J by 3 bases, and 11 bases separated the two germline ends. The CDR3 consists of 13 residues. The protocol was immunoSEQ multiplex PCR, while the TCRdb copy is restricted to in-frame clones and leaves out a portion. The sample lists around 110,000 clones; 80% to 95% were seen once. The chain joins TRBV25-1 to TRBJ1-1; tentative D call: TRBD1 (6 bases). Sample: peripheral blood, taken in the third trimester of pregnancy. This TCR was recovered from a female donor with multiple sclerosis, enrolled in a pregnancy study. In nucleotides, the CDR3 is TGTGCCAGCAGCAGAGCAGGGGACACTGAAGCTTTCTTT. Translating gives CASSRAGDTEAFF.